This is a list of T cell receptor beta chains from one sample in a study of T cell changes during pregnancy in multiple sclerosis. Profiled with immunoSEQ multiplex PCR; TCRdb holds only in-frame clones, not every one. The data hold some 68,000 clones, with about 89% observed a single time. This specimen consisted of peripheral blood, obtained in the second trimester of pregnancy. These TCRs come from a female donor with multiple sclerosis, enrolled in a pregnancy study. CDR3s include the opening cysteine and the closing phenylalanine or tryptophan. The order of the fields is clone size, V gene, J gene, D gene, CDR3 protein, CDR3 DNA. D genes are given only for firm matches. Clone size appears in some rows only: once, few, many, or a class for an expanded clone.

size: once; V: TRBV9; J: TRBJ2-7; D: -; CDR3: CASSARDSPSYEQYF; DNA: TGTGCCAGCAGCGCCCGGGACTCCCCCTCCTACGAGCAGTACTTC
size: -; V: TRBV16; J: TRBJ1-2; D: TRBD1; CDR3: CASSQSTGTGYGYTF; DNA: TGTGCCAGCAGCCAATCCACCGGGACAGGCTATGGCTACACCTTC
size: -; V: TRBV7-8; J: TRBJ1-4; D: TRBD1; CDR3: CASSSSFRDSQTRGRKLFF; DNA: TGTGCCAGCAGCTCCTCATTTCGGGACAGCCAAACTCGCGGTCGAAAACTGTTTTTT
size: -; V: TRBV5-6; J: TRBJ1-1; D: -; CDR3: CASSLSHPSDNTEAFF; DNA: TGTGCCAGCAGCTTGTCACACCCAAGTGATAACACTGAAGCTTTCTTT
size: few; V: TRBV19; J: TRBJ1-1; D: -; CDR3: CASSIGGSGTEAFF; DNA: TGTGCCAGTAGTATAGGAGGTTCGGGCACTGAAGCTTTCTTT
size: -; V: TRBV2; J: TRBJ2-2; D: -; CDR3: CASSPDGENTGELFF; DNA: TGTGCCAGCAGCCCCGACGGGGAGAACACCGGGGAGCTGTTTTTT
size: -; V: TRBV11-2; J: TRBJ1-4; D: TRBD1; CDR3: CASSLYSDRQSF; DNA: TGTGCCAGCAGCTTATATTCGGACAGGCAAAGTTTT
size: -; V: TRBV7-9; J: TRBJ2-5; D: -; CDR3: CASILAHSQETQYF; DNA: TGTGCCAGCATTCTAGCACACAGTCAAGAGACCCAGTACTTC
size: -; V: TRBV5-1; J: TRBJ1-4; D: -; CDR3: CASSPVATNEKLFF; DNA: TGCGCCAGCAGCCCCGTTGCAACTAATGAAAAACTGTTTTTT
size: -; V: TRBV7-8; J: TRBJ2-5; D: -; CDR3: CASSRGQQETQYF; DNA: TGTGCCAGCAGCCGAGGACAACAAGAGACCCAGTACTTC
size: -; V: TRBV28; J: TRBJ2-3; D: TRBD2; CDR3: CAISSPGTSGTDTQYF; DNA: TGTGCCATTTCTTCCCCCGGGACTAGCGGCACAGATACGCAGTATTTT
size: once; V: TRBV29-1; J: TRBJ1-1; D: -; CDR3: CSVEDPTRMQAFF; DNA: TGCAGCGTTGAAGACCCGACACGGATGCAAGCTTTCTTT
size: once; V: TRBV7-9; J: TRBJ1-3; D: -; CDR3: CASSLEVWGRSGNTIYF; DNA: TGTGCCAGCAGCTTAGAGGTCTGGGGCAGGTCGGGAAACACCATATATTTT
size: few; V: TRBV7-9; J: TRBJ1-2; D: -; CDR3: CASSGTTYGYTF; DNA: TGTGCCAGCAGCGGGACAACCTATGGCTACACCTTC
size: once; V: TRBV5-1; J: TRBJ1-3; D: -; CDR3: CASSLAEEPSGNTIYF; DNA: TGCGCCAGCAGCTTGGCCGAGGAACCCTCTGGAAACACCATATATTTT
size: -; V: TRBV14; J: TRBJ2-7; D: -; CDR3: CASSPTTYEQYF; DNA: TGTGCCAGCAGCCCGACAACATACGAGCAGTACTTC
size: -; V: TRBV9; J: TRBJ1-5; D: -; CDR3: CASSAQQGLEPQHF; DNA: TGTGCCAGCAGCGCCCAACAGGGTCTGGAGCCCCAGCATTTT
size: -; V: TRBV7-9; J: TRBJ1-2; D: -; CDR3: CASGVYRDIYGYTF; DNA: TGTGCCAGCGGAGTTTACAGGGACATCTATGGCTACACCTTC
size: -; V: TRBV6-5; J: TRBJ1-2; D: TRBD1; CDR3: CASRLGQGYYGYTF; DNA: TGTGCCAGCAGGCTTGGACAGGGTTACTATGGCTACACCTTC
size: -; V: TRBV18; J: TRBJ2-2; D: TRBD1; CDR3: CASSPPEGQGTGELFF; DNA: TGTGCCAGCTCACCACCGGAGGGACAGGGCACCGGGGAGCTGTTTTTT
size: -; V: TRBV7-6; J: TRBJ1-2; D: TRBD1; CDR3: CASSHGYARQGLNGYTF; DNA: TGTGCCAGCAGCCACGGGTACGCGAGACAGGGGCTGAATGGCTACACCTTC
size: -; V: TRBV5-6; J: TRBJ1-2; D: -; CDR3: CASSSYRGVNYGYTF; DNA: TGTGCCAGCAGCTCCTACCGCGGTGTTAACTATGGCTACACCTTC
size: few; V: TRBV7-6; J: TRBJ2-7; D: TRBD1; CDR3: CASVIWDREGHEQYF; DNA: TGTGCCAGCGTGATCTGGGACAGGGAAGGCCACGAGCAGTACTTC
size: -; V: TRBV27; J: TRBJ1-4; D: -; CDR3: CASSLLLSAGSEKLFF; DNA: TGTGCCAGCAGTTTACTGTTGTCGGCAGGTAGTGAAAAACTGTTTTTT
size: once; V: TRBV5-6; J: TRBJ2-7; D: TRBD1; CDR3: CASSSGQGTHEQYF; DNA: TGTGCCAGCAGCTCTGGACAGGGTACCCACGAGCAGTACTTC
size: -; V: TRBV6-5; J: TRBJ1-4; D: -; CDR3: CASSQGGADEKLFF; DNA: TGTGCCAGCAGCCAAGGGGGGGCGGATGAAAAACTGTTTTTT
size: -; V: TRBV5-1; J: TRBJ1-2; D: TRBD1; CDR3: CASSLGPGQGNYGYTF; DNA: TGCGCCAGCAGCTTGGGACCGGGACAGGGGAACTATGGCTACACCTTC
size: few; V: TRBV6-4; J: TRBJ1-2; D: -; CDR3: CASSGGENYGYTF; DNA: TGTGCCAGCAGTGGAGGAGAGAACTATGGCTACACCTTC
size: -; V: TRBV18; J: TRBJ1-1; D: TRBD1; CDR3: CASSPRTGHVIMNTEAFF; DNA: TGTGCCAGCTCACCGAGGACAGGACATGTAATCATGAACACTGAAGCTTTCTTT
size: once; V: TRBV5-4; J: TRBJ2-5; D: TRBD2; CDR3: CASSSGGRGSGVETQYF; DNA: TGTGCCAGCAGCTCAGGAGGTCGGGGCAGCGGGGTCGAGACCCAGTACTTC
size: -; V: TRBV4-1; J: TRBJ2-1; D: -; CDR3: CASSQAGSAYNEQFF; DNA: TGCGCCAGCAGCCAAGCTGGTAGCGCGTACAATGAGCAGTTCTTC
size: many; V: TRBV19; J: TRBJ1-5; D: TRBD1; CDR3: CASFEQGANSGNQPQHF; DNA: TGTGCCAGTTTCGAACAGGGGGCGAATAGTGGCAATCAGCCCCAGCATTTT